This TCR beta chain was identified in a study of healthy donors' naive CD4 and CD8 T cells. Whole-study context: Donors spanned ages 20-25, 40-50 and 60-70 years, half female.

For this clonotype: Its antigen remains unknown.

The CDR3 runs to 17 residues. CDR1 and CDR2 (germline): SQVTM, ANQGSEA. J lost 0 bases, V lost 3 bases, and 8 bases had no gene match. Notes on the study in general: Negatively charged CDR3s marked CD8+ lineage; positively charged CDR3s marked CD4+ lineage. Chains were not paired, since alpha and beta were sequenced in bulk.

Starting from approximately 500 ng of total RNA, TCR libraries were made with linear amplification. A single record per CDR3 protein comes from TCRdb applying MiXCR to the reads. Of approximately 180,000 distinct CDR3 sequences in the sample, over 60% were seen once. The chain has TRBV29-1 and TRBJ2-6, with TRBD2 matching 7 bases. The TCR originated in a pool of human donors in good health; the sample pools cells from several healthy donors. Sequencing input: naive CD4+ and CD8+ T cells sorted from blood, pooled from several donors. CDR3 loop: CSVEERDYRSGANVLTF. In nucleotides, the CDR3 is TGCAGCGTTGAGGAGCGGGACTACCGCTCTGGGGCCAACGTCCTGACTTTC.